This TCR beta chain was sequenced for a study of blood T cell repertoires in COVID-19. Germline CDR1 and CDR2: MNHEY and SMNVEV (reference sequence). V lost 6 bases, J lost 0 bases, and 12 bases lay in between. The CDR3 length is 15 residues. Produced via immunoSEQ multiplex PCR; TCRdb's table is partial and in-frame only. This table holds more than 200,000 clones, roughly nine tenths found once. This clone was seen repeatedly, ten times or more. Sequenced input: PBMCs or T cells enriched from blood (not recorded which). This sequence originates from a woman in her 30s with acute COVID-19. The chain carries TRBV27 and TRBJ2-1, with a weak D call TRBD2 (6 bases). CDR3 residues: CASRRGPSSYNEQFF. CDR3 DNA: TGTGCCAGCAGGCGGGGACCCAGCTCCTACAATGAGCAGTTCTTC.